This is a list of T cell receptor beta chains from one sample in a study of post-analysis software for immune sequencing data. Each CDR3 protein gets one entry after TCRdb re-called the PCR reads with MiXCR. The sample holds 820,000 or so distinct CDR3 sequences, approximately 57% seen once. The sequenced sample consisted of blood. Receptors were obtained from a girl aged 10 to 17 with multiple sclerosis. CDR3s include the opening cysteine and the closing phenylalanine or tryptophan. D genes are given only for firm matches. Clone size is given for some rows only: seen once, a few or many times, or a class if the clone is expanded.

V gene	J gene	clone size	D gene	CDR3 protein	CDR3 DNA
TRBV6-5	TRBJ2-7	NA	NA	CASNTGVGYEQYF	TGTGCCAGCAACACGGGAGTTGGATACGAGCAGTACTTC
TRBV20-1	TRBJ2-1	NA	TRBD2	CSPVGGSYNEQFF	TGCAGCCCGGTTGGCGGGAGTTACAATGAGCAGTTCTTC
TRBV7-9	TRBJ2-3	NA	NA	CASSLATAGTSGSTDTQYF	TGTGCCAGCAGCTTAGCCACTGCCGGGACCTCGGGCAGCACAGATACGCAGTATTTT
TRBV9	TRBJ1-2	NA	TRBD1	CASSGRTGGVYGYTF	TGTGCCAGCAGCGGTCGGACAGGGGGGGTCTATGGCTACACCTTC
TRBV20-1	TRBJ2-3	NA	NA	CSALPPGTYSSTDTQYF	TGCAGTGCGCTCCCGCCCGGGACCTACTCAAGCACAGATACGCAGTATTTT
TRBV29-1	TRBJ2-1	NA	NA	CSVLGGEQFF	TGCAGCGTCCTCGGAGGGGAGCAGTTCTTC
TRBV29-1	TRBJ2-7	NA	TRBD2	CSVSTSGRDEQYF	TGCAGCGTTAGTACTAGCGGCAGGGACGAGCAGTACTTC
TRBV18	TRBJ1-1	NA	NA	CASEEGRTMNTEAFF	TGTGCCAGCGAAGAAGGGCGGACTATGAACACTGAAGCTTTCTTT
TRBV7-6	TRBJ1-4	NA	NA	CASSLGSRATNEKLFF	TGTGCCAGCAGCTTAGGCAGTCGTGCAACTAATGAAAAACTGTTTTTT
TRBV4-2	TRBJ1-2	few	NA	CASSQRGDYGYTF	TGTGCCAGCAGCCAAAGGGGGGACTATGGCTACACCTTC
TRBV10-3	TRBJ1-1	once	NA	CAIREGIGANTEAFF	TGTGCCATCAGAGAGGGGATTGGTGCAAACACTGAAGCTTTCTTT
TRBV4-1	TRBJ1-1	NA	TRBD1	CASSQRTGPEGSAFF	TGCGCCAGCAGCCAACGGACAGGACCCGAGGGATCTGCTTTCTTT
TRBV29-1	TRBJ2-7	few	NA	CSDSTGSIPSSYEQYF	TGCAGCGACTCGACAGGTTCCATCCCAAGCTCCTACGAGCAGTACTTC
TRBV5-1	TRBJ2-2	NA	NA	CASSLPPLLQGPINTGELFF	TGCGCCAGCAGCTTGCCCCCCCTCCTACAGGGTCCCATTAACACCGGGGAGCTGTTTTTT
TRBV19	TRBJ2-7	NA	TRBD2	CASSISGATYEQYF	TGTGCCAGTAGTATTAGCGGGGCAACTTACGAGCAGTACTTC
TRBV6-5	TRBJ1-5	NA	TRBD1	CASSTTGLHQPQHF	TGTGCCAGCAGTACGACAGGGCTTCATCAGCCCCAGCATTTT
TRBV9	TRBJ2-7	NA	NA	CASSVDPDGPSYEQYF	TGTGCCAGCAGCGTAGATCCAGATGGCCCTTCCTACGAGCAGTACTTC
TRBV2	TRBJ2-5	NA	NA	CASSEMSVQETQYF	TGTGCCAGCAGTGAAATGTCAGTCCAAGAGACCCAGTACTTC
TRBV7-3	TRBJ2-1	NA	TRBD1	CASMGQGALNNEQFF	TGTGCCAGCATGGGACAGGGGGCGCTGAACAATGAGCAGTTCTTC
TRBV10-3	TRBJ2-3	NA	NA	CAISELTPTDTQYF	TGTGCCATCAGTGAACTTACTCCCACAGATACGCAGTATTTT
TRBV20-1	TRBJ2-5	few	TRBD2	CSARVGLEETQYF	TGCAGTGCTAGAGTGGGACTAGAAGAGACCCAGTACTTC
TRBV20-1	TRBJ2-7	NA	NA	CSATILLAPEDRPYEQYF	TGCAGTGCTACCATACTCCTAGCGCCGGAGGATAGGCCCTACGAGCAGTACTTC
TRBV7-9	TRBJ2-7	NA	NA	CASSLVLGMDEQYF	TGTGCCAGCAGCTTAGTTTTAGGGATGGACGAGCAGTACTTC
TRBV7-2	TRBJ2-7	NA	TRBD2	CASRSGLAGVYEQYF	TGTGCCAGCAGATCGGGACTAGCGGGAGTCTACGAGCAGTACTTC